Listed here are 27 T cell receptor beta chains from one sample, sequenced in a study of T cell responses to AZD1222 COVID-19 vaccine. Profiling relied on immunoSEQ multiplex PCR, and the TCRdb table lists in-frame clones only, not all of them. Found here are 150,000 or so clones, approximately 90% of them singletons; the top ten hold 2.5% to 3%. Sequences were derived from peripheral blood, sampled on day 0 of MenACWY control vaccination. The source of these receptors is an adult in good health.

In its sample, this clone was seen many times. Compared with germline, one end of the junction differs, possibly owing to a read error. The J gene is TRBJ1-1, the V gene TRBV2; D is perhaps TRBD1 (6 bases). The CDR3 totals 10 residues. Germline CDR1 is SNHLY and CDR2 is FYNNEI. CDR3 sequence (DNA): TGTGCCGGCAGGGGTACTGAAGCTTTCTTT. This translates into CAGRGTEAFF.

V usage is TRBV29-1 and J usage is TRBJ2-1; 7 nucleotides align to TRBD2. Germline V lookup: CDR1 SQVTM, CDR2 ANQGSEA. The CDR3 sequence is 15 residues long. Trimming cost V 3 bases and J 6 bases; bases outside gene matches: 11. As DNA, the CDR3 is TGCAGCGTTGATGGAAAGCGGGGCGCGGGCAATGAGCAGTTCTTC. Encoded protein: CSVDGKRGAGNEQFF.

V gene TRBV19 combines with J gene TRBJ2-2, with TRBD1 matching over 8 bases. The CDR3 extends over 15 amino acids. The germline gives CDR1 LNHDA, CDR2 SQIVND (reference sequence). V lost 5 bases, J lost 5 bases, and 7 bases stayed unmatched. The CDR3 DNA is TGTGCCAGTAGTGCCGGACAGGGCTTGACCGGGGAGCTGTTTTTT. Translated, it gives CASSAGQGLTGELFF.

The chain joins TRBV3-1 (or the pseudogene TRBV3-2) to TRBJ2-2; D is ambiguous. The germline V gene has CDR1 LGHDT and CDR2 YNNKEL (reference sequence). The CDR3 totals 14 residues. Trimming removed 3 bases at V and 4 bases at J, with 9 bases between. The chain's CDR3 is CASSHQSSTGELFF. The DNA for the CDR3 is TGTGCCAGCAGCCATCAATCTAGCACCGGGGAGCTGTTTTTT.

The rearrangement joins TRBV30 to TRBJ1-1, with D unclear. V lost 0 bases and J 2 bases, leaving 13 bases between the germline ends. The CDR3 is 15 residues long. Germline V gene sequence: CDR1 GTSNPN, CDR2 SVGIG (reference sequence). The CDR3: CAWSVFAALNTEAFF. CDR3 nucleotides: TGTGCCTGGAGTGTATTTGCAGCCTTAAACACTGAAGCTTTCTTT.

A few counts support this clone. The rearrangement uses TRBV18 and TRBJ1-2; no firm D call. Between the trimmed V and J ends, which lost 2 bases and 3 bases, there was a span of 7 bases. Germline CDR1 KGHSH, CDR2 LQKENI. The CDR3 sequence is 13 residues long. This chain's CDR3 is CASSPELDYGYTF. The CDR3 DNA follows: TGTGCCAGCTCACCAGAACTGGACTATGGCTACACCTTC.

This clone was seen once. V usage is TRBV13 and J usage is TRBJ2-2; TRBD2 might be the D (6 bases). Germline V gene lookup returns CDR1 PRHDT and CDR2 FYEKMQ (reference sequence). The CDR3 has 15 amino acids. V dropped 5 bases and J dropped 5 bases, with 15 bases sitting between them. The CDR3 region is CASSRRTTLTGELFF. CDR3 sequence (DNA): TGTGCCAGCAGCCGGCGGACTACACTAACCGGGGAGCTGTTTTTT.

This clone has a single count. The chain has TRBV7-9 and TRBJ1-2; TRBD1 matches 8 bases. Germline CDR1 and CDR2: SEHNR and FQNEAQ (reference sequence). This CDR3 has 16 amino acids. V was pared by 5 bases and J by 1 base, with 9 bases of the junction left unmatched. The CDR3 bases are TGTGCCAGCAGCCTTAGGACAGGGACCCTTAACTATGGCTACACCTTC. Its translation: CASSLRTGTLNYGYTF.

The CDR3 nucleotides are TGTGCCAGCACTGATCCGGGACTAGCGGGAGACGAGCAGTACTTC. It is translated as CASTDPGLAGDEQYF. This chain links TRBV28 with TRBJ2-7; 14 bases map to TRBD2. Germline values: CDR1 MDHEN, CDR2 SYDVKM. The CDR3 spans 15 residues. The V segment lost 7 bases and the J segment 5 bases; nucleotides outside the gene matches: 7.

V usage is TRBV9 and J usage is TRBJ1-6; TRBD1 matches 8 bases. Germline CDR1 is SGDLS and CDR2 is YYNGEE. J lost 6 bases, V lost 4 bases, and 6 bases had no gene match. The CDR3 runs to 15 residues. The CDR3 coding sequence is TGTGCCAGCAGCACCGGACAGGGTGGTAATTCACCCCTCCACTTT. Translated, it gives CASSTGQGGNSPLHF.

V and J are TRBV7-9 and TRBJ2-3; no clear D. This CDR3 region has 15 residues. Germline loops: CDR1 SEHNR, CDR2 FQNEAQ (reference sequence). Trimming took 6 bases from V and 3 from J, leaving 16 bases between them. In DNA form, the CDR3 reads TGTGCCAGCAGACAGTCCCTAGGGTTTACAGATACGCAGTATTTT. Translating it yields CASRQSLGFTDTQYF.

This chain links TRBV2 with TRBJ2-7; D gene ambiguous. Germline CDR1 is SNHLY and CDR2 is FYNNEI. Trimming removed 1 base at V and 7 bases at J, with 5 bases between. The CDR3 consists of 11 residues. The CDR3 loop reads CASSEVKEQYF. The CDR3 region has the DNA TGTGCCAGCAGTGAAGTAAAAGAGCAGTACTTC. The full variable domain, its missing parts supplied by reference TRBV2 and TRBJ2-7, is EPEVTQTPSHQVTQMGQEVILRCVPISNHLYFYWYRQILGQKVEFLVSFYNNEISEKSEIFDDQFSVERPDGSNFTLKIRSTKLEDSAMYFCASSEVKEQYFGPGTRLTVT.

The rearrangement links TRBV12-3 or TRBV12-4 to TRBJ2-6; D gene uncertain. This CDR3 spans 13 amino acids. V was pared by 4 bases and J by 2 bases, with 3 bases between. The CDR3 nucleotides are TGTGCCAGCAGTTATCCTGGGGCCAACGTCCTGACTTTC. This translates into CASSYPGANVLTF.

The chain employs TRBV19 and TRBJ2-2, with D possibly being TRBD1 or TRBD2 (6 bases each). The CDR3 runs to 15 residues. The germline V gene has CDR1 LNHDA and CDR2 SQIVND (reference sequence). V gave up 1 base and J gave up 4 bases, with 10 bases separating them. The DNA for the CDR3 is TGTGCCAGTAGTATAGCGGGGGCCAGCACCGGGGAGCTGTTTTTT. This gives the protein CASSIAGASTGELFF. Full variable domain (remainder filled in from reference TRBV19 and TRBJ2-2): DGGITQSPKYLFRKEGQNVTLSCEQNLNHDAMYWYRQDPGQGLRLIYYSQIVNDFQKGDIAEGYSVSREKKESFPLTVTSAQKNPTAFYLCASSIAGASTGELFFGEGSRLTVL.

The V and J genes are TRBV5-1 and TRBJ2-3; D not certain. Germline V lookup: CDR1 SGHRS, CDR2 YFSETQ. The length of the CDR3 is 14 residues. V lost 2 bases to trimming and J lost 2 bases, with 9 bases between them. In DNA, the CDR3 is TGCGCCAGCAGCTTCCACACTAACACAGATACGCAGTATTTT. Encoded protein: CASSFHTNTDTQYF.

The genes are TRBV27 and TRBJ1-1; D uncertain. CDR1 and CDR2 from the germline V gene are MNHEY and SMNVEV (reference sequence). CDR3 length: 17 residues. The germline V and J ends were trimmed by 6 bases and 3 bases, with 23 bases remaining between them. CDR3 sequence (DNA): TGTGCCAGCAGCCACCGAGGCCGGGGTTTTTTGGACACTGAAGCTTTCTTT. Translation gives CASSHRGRGFLDTEAFF.

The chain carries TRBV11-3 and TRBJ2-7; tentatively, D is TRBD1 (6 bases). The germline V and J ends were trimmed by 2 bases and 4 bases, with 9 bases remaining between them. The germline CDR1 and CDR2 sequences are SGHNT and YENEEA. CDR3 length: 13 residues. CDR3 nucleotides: TGTGCCAGCAGCTTATCCAGGGGTTACGAGCAGTACTTC. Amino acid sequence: CASSLSRGYEQYF.

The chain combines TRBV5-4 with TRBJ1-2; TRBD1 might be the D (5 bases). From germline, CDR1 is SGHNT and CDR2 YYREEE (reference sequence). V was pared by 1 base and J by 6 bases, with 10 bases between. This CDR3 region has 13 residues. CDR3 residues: CASSLNRGDGYTF. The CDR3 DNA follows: TGTGCCAGCAGCTTGAATCGGGGCGATGGCTACACCTTC.

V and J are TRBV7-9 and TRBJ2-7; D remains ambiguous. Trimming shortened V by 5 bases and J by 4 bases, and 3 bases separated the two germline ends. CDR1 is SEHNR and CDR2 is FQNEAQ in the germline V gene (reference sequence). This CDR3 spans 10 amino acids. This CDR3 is CASSPYEQYF. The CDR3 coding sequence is TGTGCCAGCAGCCCTTACGAGCAGTACTTC.

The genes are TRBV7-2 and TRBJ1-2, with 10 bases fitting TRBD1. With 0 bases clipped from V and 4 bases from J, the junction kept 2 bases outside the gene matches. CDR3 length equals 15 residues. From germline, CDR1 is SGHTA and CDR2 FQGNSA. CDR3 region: CASSLAGQGSYGYTF. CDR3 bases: TGTGCCAGCAGCTTAGCGGGACAGGGGAGCTATGGCTACACCTTC.

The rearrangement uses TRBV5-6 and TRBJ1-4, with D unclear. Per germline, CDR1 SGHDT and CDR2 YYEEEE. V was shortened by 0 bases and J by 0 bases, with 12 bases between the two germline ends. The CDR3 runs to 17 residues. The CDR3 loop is CASSLVGLGSTNEKLFF. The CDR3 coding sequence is TGTGCCAGCAGCTTGGTGGGCCTAGGCTCAACTAATGAAAAACTGTTTTTT.

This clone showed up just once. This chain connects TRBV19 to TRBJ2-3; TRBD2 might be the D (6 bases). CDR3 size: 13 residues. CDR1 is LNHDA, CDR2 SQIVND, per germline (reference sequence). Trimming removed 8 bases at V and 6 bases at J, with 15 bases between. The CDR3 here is CASRDLGADTQYF. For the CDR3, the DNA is TGTGCCAGTCGGGACTTGGGAGCCGATACGCAGTATTTT.

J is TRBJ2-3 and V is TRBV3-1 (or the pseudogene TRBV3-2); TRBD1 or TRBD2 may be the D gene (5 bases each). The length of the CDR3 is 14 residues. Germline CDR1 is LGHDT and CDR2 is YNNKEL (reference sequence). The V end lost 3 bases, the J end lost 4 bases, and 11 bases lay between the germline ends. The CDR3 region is CASSQRGGSDTQYF. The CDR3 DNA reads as TGTGCCAGCAGCCAGAGGGGCGGATCAGATACGCAGTATTTT.

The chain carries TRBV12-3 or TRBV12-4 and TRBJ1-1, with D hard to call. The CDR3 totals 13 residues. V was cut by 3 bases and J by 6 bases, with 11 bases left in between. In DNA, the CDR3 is TGTGCCAGCAGTTTCGGAGGGATACCTGAAGCTTTCTTT. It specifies CASSFGGIPEAFF.

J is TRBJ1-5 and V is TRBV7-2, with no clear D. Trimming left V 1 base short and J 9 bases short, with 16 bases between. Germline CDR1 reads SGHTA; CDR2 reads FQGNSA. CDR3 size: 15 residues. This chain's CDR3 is CASSLVVASTGPQHF. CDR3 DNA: TGTGCCAGCAGCTTAGTAGTGGCAAGCACGGGGCCCCAGCATTTT. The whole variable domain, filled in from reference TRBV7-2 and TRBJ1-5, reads GAGVSQSPSNKVTEKGKDVELRCDPISGHTALYWYRQSLGQGLEFLIYFQGNSAPDKSGLPSDRFSAERTGGSVSTLTIQRTQQEDSAVYLCASSLVVASTGPQHFGDGTRLSIL.

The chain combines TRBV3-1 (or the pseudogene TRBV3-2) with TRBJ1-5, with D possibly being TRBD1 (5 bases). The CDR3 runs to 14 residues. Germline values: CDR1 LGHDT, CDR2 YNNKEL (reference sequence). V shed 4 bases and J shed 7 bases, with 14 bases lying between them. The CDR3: CASSLGRTLQPQHF. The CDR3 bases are TGTGCCAGCAGCCTGGGACGTACACTACAGCCCCAGCATTTT.

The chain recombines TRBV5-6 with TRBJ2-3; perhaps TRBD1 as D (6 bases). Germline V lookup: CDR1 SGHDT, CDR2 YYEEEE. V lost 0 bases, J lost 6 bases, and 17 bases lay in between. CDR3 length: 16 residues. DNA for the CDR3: TGTGCCAGCAGCTTGGGGGCAACAGGGTCGGGGGATACGCAGTATTTT. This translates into CASSLGATGSGDTQYF.